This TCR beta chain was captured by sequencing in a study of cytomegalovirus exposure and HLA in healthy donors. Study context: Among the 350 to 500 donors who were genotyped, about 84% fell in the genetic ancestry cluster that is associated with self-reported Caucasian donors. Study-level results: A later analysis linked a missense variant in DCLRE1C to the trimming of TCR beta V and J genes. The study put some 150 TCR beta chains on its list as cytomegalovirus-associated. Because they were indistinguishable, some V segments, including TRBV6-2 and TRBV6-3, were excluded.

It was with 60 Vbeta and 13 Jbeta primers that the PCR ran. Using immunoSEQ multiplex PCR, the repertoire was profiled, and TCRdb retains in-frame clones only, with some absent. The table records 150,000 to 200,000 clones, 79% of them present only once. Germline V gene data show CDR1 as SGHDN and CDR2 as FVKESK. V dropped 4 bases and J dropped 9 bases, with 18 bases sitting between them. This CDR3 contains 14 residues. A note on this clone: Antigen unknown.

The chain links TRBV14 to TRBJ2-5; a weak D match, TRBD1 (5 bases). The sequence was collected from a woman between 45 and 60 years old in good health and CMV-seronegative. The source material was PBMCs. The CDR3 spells CASSPWTVLGAQYF. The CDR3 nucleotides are TGTGCCAGCAGCCCATGGACGGTTCTAGGGGCCCAGTACTTC.